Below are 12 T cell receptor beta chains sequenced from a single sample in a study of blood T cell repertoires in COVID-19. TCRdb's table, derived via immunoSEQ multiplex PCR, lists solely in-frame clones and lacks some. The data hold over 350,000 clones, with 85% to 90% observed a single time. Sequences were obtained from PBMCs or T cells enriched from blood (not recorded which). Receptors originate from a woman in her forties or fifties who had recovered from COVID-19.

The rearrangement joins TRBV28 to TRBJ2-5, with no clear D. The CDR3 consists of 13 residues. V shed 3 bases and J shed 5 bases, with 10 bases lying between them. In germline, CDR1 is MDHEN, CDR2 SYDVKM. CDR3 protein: CASSLRFRETQYF. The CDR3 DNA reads TGTGCCAGCAGTTTGAGGTTTAGGGAGACCCAGTACTTC.

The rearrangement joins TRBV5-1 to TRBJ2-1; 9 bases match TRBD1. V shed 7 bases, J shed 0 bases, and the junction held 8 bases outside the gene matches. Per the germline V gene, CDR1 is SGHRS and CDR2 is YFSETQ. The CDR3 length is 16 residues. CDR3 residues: CASGTGTGSSYNEQFF. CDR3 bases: TGCGCCAGCGGGACCGGGACAGGGAGCTCCTACAATGAGCAGTTCTTC.

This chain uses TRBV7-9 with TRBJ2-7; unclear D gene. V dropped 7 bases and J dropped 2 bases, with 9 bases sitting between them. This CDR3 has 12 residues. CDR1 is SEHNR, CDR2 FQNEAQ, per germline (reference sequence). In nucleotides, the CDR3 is TGTGCCAGCAACCGAGGTACCTACGAGCAGTACTTC. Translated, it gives CASNRGTYEQYF.

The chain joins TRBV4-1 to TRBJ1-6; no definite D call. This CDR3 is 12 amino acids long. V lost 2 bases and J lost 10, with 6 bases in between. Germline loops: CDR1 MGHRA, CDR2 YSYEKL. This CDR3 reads CASSQNISPLHF. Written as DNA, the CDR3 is TGCGCCAGCAGCCAAAACATATCACCCCTCCACTTT.

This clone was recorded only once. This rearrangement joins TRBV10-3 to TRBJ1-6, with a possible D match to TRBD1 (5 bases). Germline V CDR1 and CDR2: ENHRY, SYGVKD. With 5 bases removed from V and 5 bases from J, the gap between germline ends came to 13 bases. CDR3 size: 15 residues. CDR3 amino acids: CAISSLGADNSPLHF. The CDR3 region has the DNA TGTGCCATCAGTTCCCTTGGGGCGGATAATTCACCCCTCCACTTT.

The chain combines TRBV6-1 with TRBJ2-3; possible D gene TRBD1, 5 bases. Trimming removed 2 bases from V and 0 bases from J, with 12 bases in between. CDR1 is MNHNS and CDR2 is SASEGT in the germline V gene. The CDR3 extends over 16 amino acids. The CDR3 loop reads CASSERGSSSTDTQYF. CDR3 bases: TGTGCCAGCAGTGAAAGGGGTAGCTCTAGCACAGATACGCAGTATTTT.

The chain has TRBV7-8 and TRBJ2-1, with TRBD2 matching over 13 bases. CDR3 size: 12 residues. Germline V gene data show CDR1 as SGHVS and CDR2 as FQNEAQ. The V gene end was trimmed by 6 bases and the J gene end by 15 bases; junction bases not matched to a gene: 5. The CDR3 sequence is CASSSLAGGLFF. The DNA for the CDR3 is TGTGCCAGCAGTTCACTAGCGGGAGGGCTGTTCTTC.

CDR3 region: CASSPLGQVWTNEKLFF. CDR3 in DNA: TGTGCCAGCAGCCCCCTTGGGCAGGTTTGGACTAATGAAAAACTGTTTTTT. This chain connects TRBV9 to TRBJ1-4; unclear D gene. The V end was cut by 4 bases, the J end by 2 bases, with 18 bases between. Germline V gene data show CDR1 as SGDLS and CDR2 as YYNGEE. The CDR3 consists of 17 residues.

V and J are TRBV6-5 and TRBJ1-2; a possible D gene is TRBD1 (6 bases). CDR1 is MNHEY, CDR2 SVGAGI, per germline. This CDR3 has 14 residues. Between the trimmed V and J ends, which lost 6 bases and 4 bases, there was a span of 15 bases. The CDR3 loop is CASRTAQGTYGYTF. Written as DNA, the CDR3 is TGTGCCAGCAGAACAGCCCAGGGGACCTATGGCTACACCTTC.

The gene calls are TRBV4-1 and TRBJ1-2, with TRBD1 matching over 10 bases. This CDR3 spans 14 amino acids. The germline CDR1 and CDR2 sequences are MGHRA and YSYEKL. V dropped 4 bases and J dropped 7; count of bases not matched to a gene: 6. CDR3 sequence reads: CASSPGTGDFGYTF. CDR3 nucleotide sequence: TGCGCCAGCAGCCCCGGGACAGGGGATTTTGGCTACACCTTC.

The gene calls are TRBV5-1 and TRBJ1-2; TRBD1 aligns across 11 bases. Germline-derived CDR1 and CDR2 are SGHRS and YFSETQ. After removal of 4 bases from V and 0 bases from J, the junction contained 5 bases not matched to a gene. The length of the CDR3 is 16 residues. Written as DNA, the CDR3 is TGCGCCAGCAGCGCCGGGACAGGGGGGACTAACTATGGCTACACCTTC. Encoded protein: CASSAGTGGTNYGYTF.

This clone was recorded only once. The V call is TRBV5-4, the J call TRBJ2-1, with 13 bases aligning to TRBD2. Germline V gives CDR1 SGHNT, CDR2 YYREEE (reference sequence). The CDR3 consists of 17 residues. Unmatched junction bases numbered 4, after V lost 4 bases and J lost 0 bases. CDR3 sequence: CASSPGLAGYSYNEQFF. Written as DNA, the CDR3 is TGTGCCAGCAGCCCGGGACTAGCGGGGTACTCCTACAATGAGCAGTTCTTC.